This entry features one T cell receptor beta chain sequence. TCRdb's table, derived via immunoSEQ multiplex PCR, lists solely in-frame clones and lacks some. The data show about 280,000 clones, about 90% seen once. Treatment reported: 19 received Ad26.COV2.S at low or high dose, single or two shots; roughly five received placebo; per-sample allocation not given. Following the first vaccine or placebo injection, samples were taken on day 63. Expressing Wuhan-strain SARS-CoV-2 spike, an Ad26 vector served as the vaccine. The data originate from a study of Ad26.COV2.S vaccination and SARS-CoV-2 variants. For the study at large: Enrollment placed the donor in the COV1001 Ad26.COV2.S trial arm.

This CDR3 comprises 15 residues. Trimming removed 1 base at V and 0 bases at J, with 7 bases between. Germline values: CDR1 LGHNT, CDR2 FRNRAP. This chain uses TRBV12-5 with TRBJ1-5; no clear D. The sequenced sample was peripheral blood, obtained in a trial of Ad26.COV2.S vaccine versus placebo. This receptor was identified in a person between 18 and 65 years old who received the Ad26.COV2.S COVID-19 vaccine or a placebo. As DNA, the CDR3 is TGTGCTAGTGGTTTGGGGGTGTCTAGCAATCAGCCCCAGCATTTT. Translation gives CASGLGVSSNQPQHF.